This TCR beta chain was retrieved from a study of blood T cells in healthy people across ages. Each donor gave about 9.3 milliliters of peripheral blood. Study results and limitations: TCR beta diversity, measured per million T cells, fell in a roughly linear way with age.

This clonotype was seen only a few times. Its specificity is unknown. This CDR3 is 12 amino acids long. PCR was performed a second time for roughly 7 to 11 cycles using a sample-barcoded 5' primer and a J-beta primer mix. TCRdb called the 5' RACE reads again in MiXCR, with one record for every CDR3 protein. The table has roughly 1 million distinct CDR3 sequences, 25% seen once. These data are also associated with another study on T cells of mothers and their children.

The TCR comes from a girl aged 2-10 years in good health. Sequencing was performed on blood. This chain uses TRBV12-3 or TRBV12-4 with TRBJ2-5; weak D call: TRBD2 (5 bases). The end of the DNA aligns better with TRBJ2-7, so the J call may be wrong. For the CDR3, the DNA is TGTGCCAGCAGCCTACTAGGTCTCGAGCAGTACTTC. Translating it yields CASSLLGLEQYF.